Shown below are 8 T cell receptor beta chains from a single sample sequenced in a study of OX40 agonist ivuxolimab in advanced cancers. TCRdb's copy holds only in-frame clones and misses some; the assay was immunoSEQ multiplex PCR. The table has around 95,000 clones, around 89% seen once. The sample consisted of CD4+ or CD8+ T cells sorted from blood, taken in a trial of the OX40 agonist ivuxolimab. The receptors come from an adult with an advanced solid tumor such as melanoma, head and neck, liver or kidney cancer.

The rearrangement uses TRBV28 and TRBJ2-7, with D perhaps matching TRBD1 (6 bases). The germline V and J ends were trimmed by 3 bases and 6 bases, with 15 bases remaining between them. The CDR3 is 14 amino acids. Germline V gene data show CDR1 as MDHEN and CDR2 as SYDVKM. The CDR3 nucleotides read TGTGCCAGCAGTTTTGGACAGTTATCAACCGAGCAGTACTTC. Translation: CASSFGQLSTEQYF.

A few counts support this clone. The chain carries TRBV28 and TRBJ2-1; the match to TRBD1 covers 9 bases. V dropped 3 bases and J dropped 3; count of bases not matched to a gene: 6. CDR3 size: 16 residues. Per germline, CDR1 MDHEN and CDR2 SYDVKM. The CDR3 loop reads CASSFLTGGLYNEQFF. The DNA of the CDR3 is TGTGCCAGCAGTTTTCTAACAGGGGGCCTCTACAATGAGCAGTTCTTC.

This chain joins TRBV30 and TRBJ1-1, with D perhaps TRBD1 (5 bases). The germline CDR1 and CDR2 sequences are GTSNPN and SVGIG (reference sequence). Trimming cost V 5 bases and J 0 bases, with 13 bases left between them. CDR3 length equals 14 residues. Written as DNA, the CDR3 is TGTGCCTGGGACCGAGACAGCTTGAACACTGAAGCTTTCTTT. Protein product: CAWDRDSLNTEAFF. Complete variable domain (other parts from reference TRBV30 and TRBJ1-1): SQTIHQWPATLVQPVGSPLSLECTVEGTSNPNLYWYRQAAGRGLQLLFYSVGIGQISSEVPQNLSASRPQDRQFILSSKKLLLSDSGFYLCAWDRDSLNTEAFFGQGTRLTVV.

This rearrangement joins TRBV6-5 to TRBJ1-1, with no clear D. This CDR3 has 11 residues. Germline loops: CDR1 MNHEY, CDR2 SVGAGI. Trimming took off 6 bases at V and 4 bases at J, with 6 bases between the two ends. CDR3 bases: TGTGCCAGCAGGGGTCCCACTGAAGCTTTCTTT. This encodes CASRGPTEAFF.

V gene TRBV5-3 combines with J gene TRBJ2-7, with D possibly TRBD1 on 6 matching bases. TRBV5-3 is reported as an ORF; its role is uncertain. The CDR3 runs 14 residues. Deletions cut 2 bases from V and 3 bases from J, with 12 bases between. CDR3 region: CARSLRTAFYEQYF. For the CDR3, the DNA is TGTGCCAGAAGCTTAAGGACAGCTTTCTACGAGCAGTACTTC.

The chain joins TRBV28 to TRBJ2-6; D may be TRBD1 (5 bases). The V gene lost 6 bases and the J gene lost 2 bases, with 14 bases spanning the gap. Germline V lookup: CDR1 MDHEN, CDR2 SYDVKM. The CDR3 is 16 amino acids. CDR3 DNA sequence: TGTGCCAGCAGCAGGGTCCGCTTGGCTGGGGCCAACGTCCTGACTTTC. It is translated as CASSRVRLAGANVLTF.

The gene calls are TRBV6-5 and TRBJ2-7; D call uncertain. Per germline, CDR1 MNHEY and CDR2 SVGAGI. The CDR3 covers 15 residues. The V and J ends lost 0 bases and 2 bases respectively, with 11 bases between them. The CDR3 DNA is TGTGCCAGCAGTTACTCCCCGATCCTAGCCTACGAGCAGTACTTC. Translating it yields CASSYSPILAYEQYF.

The chain recombines TRBV16 with TRBJ1-1, with D possibly matching TRBD1 (6 bases). V shed 0 bases and J shed 3 bases, with 11 bases lying between them. Germline values: CDR1 KGHSY, CDR2 FQNENV. CDR3 length: 15 amino acids. CDR3 in DNA: TGTGCCAGCAGCCAATCCCAGGGGCCGGACACTGAAGCTTTCTTT. It encodes CASSQSQGPDTEAFF. Using reference TRBV16 and TRBJ1-1 for the parts outside the CDR3, the full variable domain is GEEVAQTPKHLVRGEGQKAKLYCAPIKGHSYVFWYQQVLKNEFKFLISFQNENVFDETGMPKERFSAKCLPNSPCSLEIQATKLEDSAVYFCASSQSQGPDTEAFFGQGTRLTVV.